The clone carrying this TCR beta chain was seen more than once but under ten times. Its specificity is not known. This sample was included in a study of response to subunit inactivated influenza vaccine. Study results and limitations: Each seasonal influenza vaccination recruits few new T cells, the authors suggested.

CDR3 length equals 13 residues. V trimming: 8 bases; J trimming: 4 bases; junction bases outside the gene matches: 9. Germline V CDR1 and CDR2: SQVTM, ANQGSEA. MiXCR, applied by TCRdb to the RT-PCR reads, yields one record per CDR3 protein. The table shows under 550,000 distinct CDR3 sequences, with 6.5% to 8% occurring only once. The receptor's source is a man between 50 and 70 years old who received an inactivated influenza vaccine. The specimen was PBMCs from blood, collected 23 to 25 months after vaccination. The gene calls are TRBV29-1 and TRBJ2-7, with TRBD1 matching 9 bases. CDR3 residues: CSTSGTGSYEQYF. The CDR3 nucleotides read TGCAGCACGTCCGGGACAGGGAGTTACGAGCAGTACTTC.